Each of the 17 T cell receptor beta chains below was sequenced from the same sample in a study of identical twins. TCRdb processed the 5' RACE reads anew with MiXCR; each CDR3 protein has one entry. The data contain roughly 490,000 distinct CDR3 sequences, around an eighth of them singletons. The same specimen was also included in a second study, on yellow fever vaccine responses in identical twins.

Sequenced sample: CD4+ T cells sorted from blood. Source of these receptors: a woman between 18 and 29 years old in good health.

This clonotype was detected only a few times. V usage is TRBV29-1 and J usage is TRBJ2-3; 10 bases align to TRBD2. The trim removed 8 bases at V and 9 bases at J, leaving 17 bases unmatched. CDR3 length: 15 amino acids. Germline lookup yields CDR1 SQVTM and CDR2 ANQGSEA. CDR3 DNA sequence: TGCAGCACATTCCCCCCTAGCGGGAGAGGTGACACGCAGTATTTT. Amino acid sequence: CSTFPPSGRGDTQYF.

The J gene is TRBJ1-2, the V gene TRBV19, with TRBD1 matching 9 bases. V trimming: 3 bases; J trimming: 6 bases; junction bases outside the gene matches: 11. Germline assignment: CDR1 LNHDA and CDR2 SQIVND (reference sequence). This CDR3 has 16 amino acids. The CDR3 sequence is CASSIPQGAWMDGYTF. The CDR3 bases are TGTGCCAGTAGTATCCCACAGGGGGCTTGGATGGATGGCTACACCTTC.

This clonotype turned up a few times. The chain employs TRBV12-3 or TRBV12-4 and TRBJ1-3; D not resolved. Trimming took off 3 bases at V and 0 bases at J, with 12 bases between the two ends. The CDR3 length is 16 residues. DNA of the CDR3: TGTGCCAGCAGTTTTTATACTGATATCTCTGGAAACACCATATATTTT. This gives the protein CASSFYTDISGNTIYF.

This clonotype has a handful of counts. This chain connects TRBV3-1 to TRBJ2-3; TRBD1 aligns across 7 bases. V was clipped by 1 base and J by 5 bases; unmatched bases: 6. This CDR3 region has 15 residues. The V gene's germline CDR1 is LGHDT and CDR2 YNNKEL (reference sequence). CDR3 residues: CASSQGKGAQDTQYF. The CDR3 DNA reads TGTGCCAGCAGCCAAGGCAAGGGGGCCCAAGATACGCAGTATTTT.

This clonotype came up many times. As DNA, the CDR3 is TGTGCCAGCAGTTTATACCCGACGGACTATGGCTACACCTTC. Protein product: CASSLYPTDYGYTF. The J gene is TRBJ1-2, the V gene TRBV12-3 or TRBV12-4; D remains unclear. CDR3 size: 14 residues. V lost 2 bases and J lost 3, with 10 bases in between.

This chain links TRBV25-1 with TRBJ2-7; D is unresolved. The CDR3 has 14 residues. The V gene's germline CDR1 is MGHDK and CDR2 SYGVNS. Trimming shortened V by 0 bases and J by 7 bases, and 13 bases separated the two germline ends. The CDR3 bases are TGTGCCAGCAGTGAATATCTGACGTCTAGGGAGCAGTACTTC. Protein: CASSEYLTSREQYF.

The chain joins TRBV7-9 to TRBJ1-2, with TRBD1 matching 9 bases. V lost 4 bases and J lost 6; bases outside the gene matches: 9. This CDR3 has 15 residues. Germline CDR1 SEHNR, CDR2 FQNEAQ (reference sequence). CDR3 sequence reads: CASSSNRGRLDGYTF. CDR3 DNA: TGTGCCAGCAGCTCGAACAGGGGGCGGTTAGATGGCTACACCTTC.

In this sample, this clonotype turned up a few times. This chain links TRBV19 with TRBJ2-1; 13 bases fit TRBD2. The CDR3 covers 17 residues. J lost 6 bases, V lost 5 bases, and 10 bases had no gene match. Germline V gene lookup returns CDR1 LNHDA and CDR2 SQIVND (reference sequence). CDR3 DNA: TGTGCCAGTAGTGCGGGACTAGCGGGATCCGGTCTCAATGAGCAGTTCTTC. It is translated as CASSAGLAGSGLNEQFF.

This clonotype was picked up many times. The chain has TRBV29-1 and TRBJ1-1; 7 bases match TRBD1. Germline trimming cut 6 bases from V and 3 bases from J; bases unmatched to any gene: 13. Germline CDR1 and CDR2: SQVTM and ANQGSEA. The CDR3 length is 15 residues. The CDR3 region has the DNA TGCAGCGTCACCGGTCTGACAGGGCCGGACACTGAAGCTTTCTTT. Translated, it gives CSVTGLTGPDTEAFF.

This clonotype appeared a few times. The V call is TRBV29-1, the J call TRBJ2-7; tentatively, D is TRBD2 (5 bases). The CDR3 contains 12 residues. Trimming shortened V by 7 bases and J by 2 bases, and 12 bases separated the two germline ends. The germline gives CDR1 SQVTM, CDR2 ANQGSEA. The DNA for the CDR3 is TGCAGCGCAGGACTCAATACCTACGAGCAGTACTTC. Translation: CSAGLNTYEQYF.

The rearrangement joins TRBV28 to TRBJ2-5; D perhaps matches TRBD1 (5 bases). The CDR3 covers 14 residues. CDR1 and CDR2 from the germline V gene are MDHEN and SYDVKM. Trimming left V 3 bases short and J 4 bases short, with 12 bases between. The CDR3 sequence is CASSFQGVAETQYF. The CDR3 nucleotides are TGTGCCAGCAGTTTTCAGGGTGTCGCAGAGACCCAGTACTTC.

This clonotype was counted between two and nine times. This rearrangement joins TRBV7-2 to TRBJ1-2; maybe TRBD1 (6 bases). This CDR3 has 14 residues. Between the trimmed V and J ends, which lost 5 bases and 6 bases, there was a span of 16 bases. CDR1 SGHTA and CDR2 FQGNSA come from the germline V gene. CDR3 bases: TGTGCCAGCAGCGGACCGGGACAAGTAGATGGCTACACCTTC. Encoded protein: CASSGPGQVDGYTF.

This clonotype has more than one count but fewer than ten. V usage is TRBV20-1 and J usage is TRBJ2-7; D perhaps matches TRBD2 (5 bases). V was trimmed by 7 bases and J by 2 bases, leaving 9 bases between them. The CDR3 is 11 residues long. CDR1 is DFQATT, CDR2 SNEGSKA, per germline (reference sequence). CDR3 in amino acids: CSGVSAYEQYF. DNA for the CDR3: TGCAGTGGGGTTAGCGCCTACGAGCAGTACTTC.

In its sample, this clonotype was seen a few times. V usage is TRBV12-3 or TRBV12-4 and J usage is TRBJ2-1; TRBD2 aligns across 8 bases. The CDR3 is 15 amino acids. V lost 4 bases and J lost 7; bases outside the gene matches: 9. The CDR3 spells CASSSRTSQANEQFF. The DNA for the CDR3 is TGTGCCAGCAGTTCACGGACTAGCCAGGCGAATGAGCAGTTCTTC.

There are a few counts of this clonotype. The chain uses TRBV12-3 or TRBV12-4 and TRBJ2-2; maybe TRBD2 (5 bases). V was pared by 6 bases and J by 5 bases, with 13 bases between. The CDR3 runs to 14 residues. CDR3 region: CASRTGVGTGELFF. CDR3 coding DNA: TGTGCCAGCAGGACCGGGGTAGGGACCGGGGAGCTGTTTTTT.

This clonotype has ten or more counts. J is TRBJ2-1 and V is TRBV3-1, with 12 bases matching TRBD2. Per the germline V gene, CDR1 is LGHDT and CDR2 is YNNKEL (reference sequence). The trim removed 1 base at V and 9 bases at J, leaving 4 bases unmatched. CDR3 length: 15 amino acids. As DNA, the CDR3 is TGTGCCAGCAGCCAAGGACTAGCGGGAGTGGGTGAGCAGTTCTTC. Its protein is CASSQGLAGVGEQFF.

This clonotype was detected a few times. The gene calls are TRBV5-1 and TRBJ2-1; TRBD2 matches 10 bases. The CDR3 has 14 amino acids. V shed 4 bases, J shed 6 bases, and the junction held 4 bases outside the gene matches. CDR1 is SGHRS, CDR2 YFSETQ, per germline. The CDR3 DNA is TGCGCCAGCAGCCCCAGCGGGAGGGCCAATGAGCAGTTCTTC. It yields the protein CASSPSGRANEQFF.